Listed below are T cell receptor beta chains from one sample, sequenced in a study of shared clonotypes between healthy human individuals. Using immunoSEQ multiplex PCR, the repertoire was profiled, and TCRdb retains in-frame clones only, with some absent. The sample lists about 2.4 million clones, approximately 92% seen once, with 0.14% in the top ten. What was sequenced was naive CD4+ T cells sorted from blood. These receptors came from a man younger than 30 in good health. CDR3s include the opening cysteine and the closing phenylalanine or tryptophan. The D gene is left open where the match is weak. Expanded clones are given a class, and other clones once, few, many or no size at all.

v_gene	abundance	j_gene	d_gene	CDR3nt	CDR3aa
TRBV4-1	NA	TRBJ2-2	NA	TGCGCCAGCAGCCCCCCCGGCGGGGAGCTGTTTTTT	CASSPPGGELFF
TRBV5-1	NA	TRBJ1-2	TRBD1	TGCGCCAGCAGCACGGGACAGTATGGCTACACCTTC	CASSTGQYGYTF
TRBV10-2	NA	TRBJ1-2	TRBD1	TGCGCCACCACTCCTGGACAGGAAAGGGGGGGACGCTATGGCTACACCTTC	CATTPGQERGGRYGYTF
TRBV7-2	NA	TRBJ2-5	NA	TGTGCCAGCAGCTTAGCTACCTACTCATCCGCCCAGTACTTC	CASSLATYSSAQYF
TRBV19	once	TRBJ2-3	NA	TGTGCCAGTAGTCTAGATATGGTAGATACGCAGTATTTT	CASSLDMVDTQYF
TRBV30	NA	TRBJ2-7	NA	TGTGCCTGGAGTGTAAACGCCCACGAGCAGTACTTC	CAWSVNAHEQYF
TRBV10-3	NA	TRBJ1-2	TRBD1	TGTGCCATCAGTGAGCCTCCCGGGGACAGGGTTGGCTACACCTTC	CAISEPPGDRVGYTF
TRBV11-2	NA	TRBJ1-1	NA	TGTGCCAGCACGCTCTCGGAGGGACACACTGAAGCTTTCTTT	CASTLSEGHTEAFF
TRBV29-1	NA	TRBJ2-1	NA	TGCAGCGTTGGAAGCTCTTACAATGAGCAGTTCTTC	CSVGSSYNEQFF
TRBV7-2	NA	TRBJ2-1	NA	TGTGCCAGCAGCTTAGCGGGGACGGCCAATGAGCAGTTCTTC	CASSLAGTANEQFF
TRBV5-4	NA	TRBJ1-1	NA	TGTGCCAGCAGCTTTCCACTGAACACTGAAGCTTTCTTT	CASSFPLNTEAFF
TRBV7-9	NA	TRBJ1-1	TRBD1	TGTGCCAGCAGCTTAGGGACAGGGGATACTGAAGCTTTCTTT	CASSLGTGDTEAFF
TRBV27	once	TRBJ2-3	TRBD2	TGTGCCAGCAGTTTATCCCTTAGCGGGGGGGCGAGAGATACGCAGTATTTT	CASSLSLSGGARDTQYF
TRBV18	NA	TRBJ1-1	NA	TGTGCCAGCTCATCCGACAGGAACACTGAAGCTTTCTTT	CASSSDRNTEAFF
TRBV19	NA	TRBJ2-2	NA	TGTGCCAGCCGGGGGGGACAGGGAGGCACCGGGGAGCTGTTTTTT	CASRGGQGGTGELFF
TRBV5-6	few	TRBJ1-5	NA	TGTGCCAGCAGCTTGGTGGGTAGCAATCAGCCCCAGCATTTT	CASSLVGSNQPQHF
TRBV5-1	NA	TRBJ2-7	NA	TGCGCCAGCAGCCGGGCGGTAGTCGAAGGGAATAACGAGCAGTACTTC	CASSRAVVEGNNEQYF
TRBV10-3	NA	TRBJ2-3	NA	TGTGCCATCAGTGCTAACAGCTTAGGGACAGATACGCAGTATTTT	CAISANSLGTDTQYF
TRBV27	NA	TRBJ1-6	TRBD1	TGTGCCAGCAGTCCGGACAGGGATAATTCACCCCTCCACTTT	CASSPDRDNSPLHF
TRBV2	NA	TRBJ2-3	NA	TGTGCCAGCGAAGGACAGATCCCTAGCACAGATACGCAGTATTTT	CASEGQIPSTDTQYF
TRBV28	NA	TRBJ2-1	NA	TGTGCCAGCAGTACCTCGACCCGGTCAGGTGAGCAGTTCTTC	CASSTSTRSGEQFF
TRBV19	NA	TRBJ2-2	NA	TGTGCCAGTAGTGTTCGGCTATCCAACACCGGGGAGCTGTTTTTT	CASSVRLSNTGELFF
TRBV27	once	TRBJ2-4	NA	TGTGCCAGCAGTCAGGGAGGCAAAAACATTCAGTACTTC	CASSQGGKNIQYF
TRBV18	NA	TRBJ2-7	NA	TGTGCCAGCCCACCGGTGAGCTCCTACGAGCAGTACTTC	CASPPVSSYEQYF
TRBV19	NA	TRBJ1-3	NA	TGTGCCAGTAGTATAGTCGGAAGCTCTGGAAACACCATATATTTT	CASSIVGSSGNTIYF
TRBV7-9	NA	TRBJ2-3	NA	TGTGCCAGCAGCCAAAACCCGTTGGTTACGCAGTATTTT	CASSQNPLVTQYF
TRBV5-1	NA	TRBJ2-6	NA	TGCGCCAGCAGGGGAACAGGTTCCTCTGGGGCCAACGTCCTGACTTTC	CASRGTGSSGANVLTF
TRBV5-1	NA	TRBJ2-4	NA	TGCGCCAGCAGCTTGGGGGGAACCAAAAACATTCAGTACTTC	CASSLGGTKNIQYF
TRBV29-1	NA	TRBJ1-2	NA	TGCAGCGACTCAGGGGTAAGGAGAGATGGCTACACCTTC	CSDSGVRRDGYTF
TRBV9	NA	TRBJ2-6	TRBD1	TGTGCCAGCAGCGTAGCCACCGGGACAGGGACTGGGGCCAACGTCCTGACTTTC	CASSVATGTGTGANVLTF
TRBV2	NA	TRBJ1-4	NA	TGTGCCAGCGCCCAAAGGCAGGGGATGAATGAAAAACTGTTTTTT	CASAQRQGMNEKLFF
TRBV10-3	NA	TRBJ2-2	NA	TGTGCCATCAGTGAGTCTGCCCCCGGGGAGCTGTTTTTT	CAISESAPGELFF
TRBV6-1	NA	TRBJ2-7	NA	TGTGCCAGCAGTCAGATCCAGGGGAACGAGCAGTACTTC	CASSQIQGNEQYF
TRBV7-2	once	TRBJ2-1	TRBD2	TGTGCCAGCAGCTTAAATTCGGCTCGACTAGCCACCGCCGACGGGTTCTTC	CASSLNSARLATADGFF
TRBV5-6	once	TRBJ1-2	NA	TGTGCCAGCAGCTCGCCGGGGAACTATGGCTACACCTTC	CASSSPGNYGYTF
TRBV2	NA	TRBJ1-1	TRBD1	TGTGCCAGCAGTCCGGACAGGGTGGACACTGAAGCTTTCTTT	CASSPDRVDTEAFF
TRBV5-4	NA	TRBJ2-7	NA	TGTGCCAGCAGCCCGGGGGAGTCCTACGAGCAGTACTTC	CASSPGESYEQYF
TRBV5-1	NA	TRBJ2-5	TRBD1	TGCGCCAGCAGCTCATCCGGGACAGGGAGAGAGACCCAGTACTTC	CASSSSGTGRETQYF
TRBV14	NA	TRBJ2-5	NA	TGTGCCAGCAGCCTATCGGGGCCGCACCAAGAGACCCAGTACTTC	CASSLSGPHQETQYF
TRBV7-2	NA	TRBJ2-7	TRBD2	TGTGCCAGCAGCTTATCCGCGGGAGGGCCCTACGAGCAGTACTTC	CASSLSAGGPYEQYF
TRBV6-5	NA	TRBJ1-6	NA	TGCGCCAGCAGTTACTCAAGGGGGTGGGGTTCACCCCTCCACTTT	CASSYSRGWGSPLHF
TRBV4-3	NA	TRBJ2-5	TRBD1	TGCGCCAGCAGCCAAGGATCTACAGGGGGCGGAGAGACCCAGTACTTC	CASSQGSTGGGETQYF
TRBV7-2	NA	TRBJ1-3	TRBD1	TGTGCCAGCAGCTTACAGGGGGCGACTGGAAACACCATATATTTT	CASSLQGATGNTIYF
TRBV7-9	NA	TRBJ1-5	NA	TGTGCCAGCAGCTTAGCCTCAGGGCCAAACTCGGCCCAGCATTTT	CASSLASGPNSAQHF
TRBV5-1	NA	TRBJ2-5	NA	TGCGCCAGCAGCCTCAACCAAGAGACCCAGTACTTC	CASSLNQETQYF
TRBV19	NA	TRBJ2-7	TRBD2	TGTGCCAGTAGTACTGCGGGAGGCTTCGAGCAGTACTTC	CASSTAGGFEQYF
TRBV7-2	NA	TRBJ2-2	NA	TGTGCCAGCAGCTTAGACGTTACCGGGGAGCTGTTTTTT	CASSLDVTGELFF
TRBV19	NA	TRBJ1-1	NA	TGTGCCAGTAGCCCGACGCGGGACACTGAAGCTTTCTTT	CASSPTRDTEAFF
TRBV30	few	TRBJ1-1	NA	TGTGCCTCGAACACTGAAGCTTTCTTT	CASNTEAFF
TRBV18	NA	TRBJ1-1	NA	TGTGCCAGCTCACCACTTCCGGTTATGAACACTGAAGCTTTCTTT	CASSPLPVMNTEAFF
TRBV11-3	NA	TRBJ2-3	TRBD2	TGTGCCAGCAGCCCCCGGGAGGTTAGCACAGATACGCAGTATTTT	CASSPREVSTDTQYF
TRBV18	NA	TRBJ1-1	NA	TGTGCCAGCTCACCAGCGGGACGTTCGAACACTGAAGCTTTCTTT	CASSPAGRSNTEAFF
TRBV4-1	NA	TRBJ2-2	NA	TGCGCCAGCAGCCCGTGGGCCACCGGGGAGCTGTTTTTT	CASSPWATGELFF
TRBV6-4	NA	TRBJ2-2	NA	TGTGCCAGCAAACAGGAGGAAAGCACCGGGGAGCTGTTTTTT	CASKQEESTGELFF
TRBV9	NA	TRBJ2-5	TRBD2	TGTGCCAGCAGCGGGGGACTAGCGCTGTACCAAGAGACCCAGTACTTC	CASSGGLALYQETQYF
TRBV25-1	NA	TRBJ2-2	NA	TGTACCAGCAGTGAGCCCCTGGGACACATGAACACCGGGGAGCTGTTTTTT	CTSSEPLGHMNTGELFF
TRBV6-5	NA	TRBJ1-6	NA	TGTGCCAGCAGTACCAGGACAGATAATTCACCCCTCCACTTT	CASSTRTDNSPLHF
TRBV6-1	NA	TRBJ2-3	NA	TGTGCCCTAAAGGGCGGGGTGCTAGATACGCAGTATTTT	CALKGGVLDTQYF
TRBV4-1	NA	TRBJ2-5	NA	TGCGCCAGCAGCCAAGGGGGTGGTGACACCCAAGAGACCCAGTACTTC	CASSQGGGDTQETQYF
TRBV6-6	NA	TRBJ2-3	NA	TGTGCCAGCAGTTTTGGTGGCACAGATACGCAGTATTTT	CASSFGGTDTQYF